The 18 T cell receptor beta chains below were found in one sample sequenced in a study of early T cells in non-severe SARS-CoV-2 infection. Each CDR3 protein gets one entry after TCRdb re-called the 5' RACE reads with MiXCR. The table shows 79,000 or so distinct CDR3 sequences, with around 13% occurring only once. The sample consisted of whole blood. These receptors all come from an adult who was a healthcare worker with PCR-confirmed SARS-CoV-2 infection or an uninfected control (not recorded which).

In its sample, this clonotype was seen many times. Written as DNA, the CDR3 is TGTGCCAGCAGCTCAACCCTCGAACTACCCAACTATGGCTACACCTTC. Its protein is CASSSTLELPNYGYTF. The rearrangement joins TRBV11-2 to TRBJ1-2; D is ambiguous. Per germline, CDR1 SGHAT and CDR2 FQNNGV. This CDR3 is built from 16 residues. V was clipped by 4 bases and J by 2 bases, with 17 bases between them.

This clonotype was recorded at least ten times. CDR3 DNA: TGCAGTGCTAAGGATAGCGGGAGGGTTAAGTACGAGCAGTACTTC. Translation gives CSAKDSGRVKYEQYF. V gene TRBV20-1 combines with J gene TRBJ2-7; TRBD2 agrees at 11 bases. This CDR3 spans 15 amino acids. V dropped 4 bases and J dropped 4; count of bases not matched to a gene: 9. Germline V gene data show CDR1 as DFQATT and CDR2 as SNEGSKA (reference sequence).

With respect to this clonotype: A much more abundant neighbour one base away suggests this may be a read error. The gene calls are TRBV6-2 or TRBV6-3 and TRBJ2-7, with TRBD1 matching over 7 bases. Germline loops: CDR1 MNHEY, CDR2 SVGEGT. With 2 bases clipped from V and 0 bases from J, the junction kept 7 bases outside the gene matches. This CDR3 is built from 16 residues. This chain's CDR3 is CASSYHGTVHSYEQYF. As DNA, the CDR3 is TGTGCCAGCAGTTACCACGGGACAGTTCACTCCTACGAGCAGTACTTC.

This clonotype was picked up a small number of times. The chain joins TRBV6-1 to TRBJ2-7; TRBD1 matches at 9 bases. The V gene end was trimmed by 6 bases and the J gene end by 1 base; junction bases not matched to a gene: 13. CDR1 is MNHNS and CDR2 is SASEGT in the germline V gene. The CDR3 length is 17 residues. The CDR3 is CASSKLISDRGSYEQYF. The CDR3 DNA follows: TGTGCCAGCAGCAAACTTATTTCGGACAGGGGTTCCTACGAGCAGTACTTC.

This clonotype was counted many times. The chain employs TRBV6-6 and TRBJ2-7; 13 bases line up with TRBD2. This CDR3 is built from 17 residues. V shed 2 bases and J 7 bases; nucleotides not matched to a gene: 11. CDR1 is MNHNY, CDR2 SVGAGI, per germline (reference sequence). The CDR3 loop reads CASSYEITSGRAGEQYF. The CDR3 DNA reads TGTGCCAGCAGTTACGAGATCACTAGCGGGAGGGCAGGAGAGCAGTACTTC.

This clonotype has ten or more counts. This chain uses TRBV6-2 or TRBV6-3 with TRBJ1-2; D is ambiguous. Trimming stripped 6 bases from V and 3 bases from J, with 11 bases between. CDR1 MNHEY and CDR2 SVGEGT come from the germline V gene. This CDR3 contains 13 residues. CDR3 region: CASSLPTDYGYTF. The CDR3 nucleotides are TGTGCCAGCAGCCTACCGACGGACTATGGCTACACCTTC.

The V call is TRBV2, the J call TRBJ2-5, with D perhaps matching TRBD1 (6 bases). Trimming removed 6 bases from V and 1 base from J, with 12 bases in between. CDR1 SNHLY and CDR2 FYNNEI come from the germline V gene. The CDR3 sequence is 14 residues long. CDR3 in amino acids: CASRPDRIQETQYF. The CDR3 nucleotides read TGTGCCAGCAGACCGGACAGAATCCAAGAGACCCAGTACTTC.

This sequence joins TRBV7-8 and TRBJ1-1, with TRBD1 matching 9 bases. The V gene's germline CDR1 is SGHVS and CDR2 FQNEAQ. Losses at the gene ends were 3 bases for V and 9 bases for J; bases not matched to a gene: 8. The CDR3 extends over 14 amino acids. The CDR3 is CASSFLLGTGQAFF. CDR3 DNA sequence: TGTGCCAGCAGCTTTCTCCTGGGGACAGGGCAAGCTTTCTTT. Complete variable domain (other parts from reference TRBV7-8 and TRBJ1-1): GAGVSQSPRYKVAKRGQDVALRCDPISGHVSLFWYQQALGQGPEFLTYFQNEAQLDKSGLPSDRFFAERPEGSVSTLKIQRTQQEDSAVYLCASSFLLGTGQAFFGQGTRLTVV.

This clonotype was seen more than once but under ten times. The V call is TRBV29-1, the J call TRBJ1-1; 9 bases line up with TRBD1. Per germline, CDR1 SQVTM and CDR2 ANQGSEA. The CDR3 covers 12 residues. The V and J ends lost 6 bases and 10 bases, in that order; junction bases with no gene match: 9. CDR3 sequence (DNA): TGCAGCGTGACTGGGACAGGGCGTATAGCTTTCTTT. Protein: CSVTGTGRIAFF.

The CDR3: CASSYISGRAYEQFF. The CDR3 DNA is TGTGCCAGCAGTTATATTAGTGGGAGGGCTTATGAGCAGTTCTTC. The rearrangement links TRBV6-6 to TRBJ2-1, with TRBD2 matching over 7 bases. V dropped 3 bases and J dropped 8; count of bases not matched to a gene: 10. The CDR3 has 15 residues. Germline values: CDR1 MNHNY, CDR2 SVGAGI (reference sequence).

This sequence joins TRBV10-1 and TRBJ1-1, with a weak D call TRBD1 (6 bases). The V gene's germline CDR1 is WNHNN and CDR2 SYGVQD (reference sequence). V gave up 9 bases and J gave up 5 bases, with 16 bases separating them. CDR3 length: 13 residues. In DNA form, the CDR3 reads TGCGCCAGTTCCCAGGGGCGACGGACTGAAGCTTTCTTT. It translates to CASSQGRRTEAFF.

V is TRBV12-3 or TRBV12-4 and J is TRBJ2-5, with D uncertain. The V and J ends lost 8 bases and 5 bases respectively, with 9 bases between them. This CDR3 has 11 residues. The CDR3 DNA follows: TGTGCCAGCGGACGCTGGGAGACCCAGTACTTC. This translates into CASGRWETQYF.

This clonotype was detected a few times. J is TRBJ1-1 and V is TRBV29-1; D remains unclear. Germline V lookup: CDR1 SQVTM, CDR2 ANQGSEA. This CDR3 is built from 13 residues. Trimming took off 6 bases at V and 5 bases at J, with 16 bases between the two ends. The CDR3 spells CSVTGSEGTEAFF. CDR3 DNA sequence: TGCAGCGTCACGGGAAGCGAAGGTACTGAAGCTTTCTTT.

This clonotype was observed many times. V usage is TRBV10-3 and J usage is TRBJ2-7, with 7 bases aligning to TRBD1. J was trimmed by 5 bases and V by 3 bases; bases with no gene match: 10. Germline V gives CDR1 ENHRY, CDR2 SYGVKD. The CDR3 contains 15 residues. DNA of the CDR3: TGTGCCATCAGTGAAATCGTAGGGGGCCTCCACGAGCAGTACTTC. This translates into CAISEIVGGLHEQYF.

The rearrangement links TRBV6-2 or TRBV6-3 to TRBJ2-7, with 11 nucleotides matching TRBD2. Germline CDR1 is MNHEY and CDR2 is SVGEGT. J gave up 1 base and V 5 bases, and 4 bases lay outside the gene matches. CDR3 size: 15 residues. The CDR3 coding sequence is TGTGCCAGCAGTCTAGCGGGAGGTGGTTCCTACGAGCAGTACTTC. Amino acid sequence: CASSLAGGGSYEQYF.

CDR3 in DNA: TGTGCCTGGAGTGTCGGAGGGCTTGGAAATTCACCCCTCCACTTT. Protein product: CAWSVGGLGNSPLHF. This chain joins TRBV30 and TRBJ1-6; D unclear. The CDR3 sequence is 15 residues long. Trimming stripped 0 bases from V and 7 bases from J, with 13 bases between. Germline V gives CDR1 GTSNPN, CDR2 SVGIG (reference sequence).

This clonotype was seen repeatedly, ten times or more. The chain is built from TRBV20-1 and TRBJ1-5; 7 bases are a match to TRBD1. The J segment lost 4 bases and the V segment lost 2 bases, leaving 5 bases of the junction unmatched. CDR1 is DFQATT and CDR2 is SNEGSKA in the germline V gene (reference sequence). CDR3 size: 14 residues. The CDR3 region has the DNA TGCAGTGCTAGACAGGGGGGGTGGAATCAGCCCCAGCATTTT. Translating gives CSARQGGWNQPQHF.

This clonotype has at least ten counts. The chain has TRBV5-1 and TRBJ2-7; 7 bases are shared with TRBD2. In germline, CDR1 is SGHRS, CDR2 YFSETQ. J was trimmed by 3 bases and V by 2 bases; bases with no gene match: 8. This CDR3 has 15 residues. The CDR3 region has the DNA TGCGCCAGCAGCTTAGGAGCGGGGCAGTTCTACGAGCAGTACTTC. The encoded protein is CASSLGAGQFYEQYF. Supplemented by reference TRBV5-1 and TRBJ2-7, the full variable domain reads KAGVTQTPRYLIKTRGQQVTLSCSPISGHRSVSWYQQTPGQGLQFLFEYFSETQRNKGNFPGRFSGRQFSNSRSEMNVSTLELGDSALYLCASSLGAGQFYEQYFGPGTRLTVT.